Listed here are 5 T cell receptor beta chains from one sample, sequenced in a study of radiotherapy plus CTLA-4 blockade in lung cancer. Assay used: immunoSEQ multiplex PCR; TCRdb lists only in-frame clones, some missing. The sample lists over 80,000 clones, roughly 80% occurring once. The source material was peripheral blood, sampled from a patient treated with radiotherapy plus ipilimumab. The source is a human donor with non-small cell lung cancer who had stable disease on radiotherapy plus ipilimumab.

This clone was counted only a few times. The chain is built from TRBV5-4 and TRBJ2-1, with TRBD2 as a possible D gene (6 bases). V was clipped by 4 bases and J by 6 bases, with 14 bases between them. The CDR3 sequence is 14 residues long. Germline CDR1 reads SGHNT; CDR2 reads YYREEE (reference sequence). The CDR3 DNA reads TGTGCCAGCAGCACTGGCGGGATAGGCAATGAGCAGTTCTTC. Translation: CASSTGGIGNEQFF.

In DNA, the CDR3 is TGTGCCAGCAGGCGGGACGGCTCATACAATGAGCAGTTCTTC. Its translation: CASRRDGSYNEQFF. The chain joins TRBV6-1 to TRBJ2-1; D may be TRBD2 (6 bases). Looked up from germline, CDR1 is MNHNS and CDR2 is SASEGT. V lost 6 bases to trimming and J lost 4 bases, with 13 bases between them. The CDR3 runs 14 residues.

In nucleotides, the CDR3 is TGCAGCGTTGAAACTGGGTCCGGGGCCAACGTCCTGACTTTC. This encodes CSVETGSGANVLTF. This chain uses TRBV29-1 with TRBJ2-6; D gene unclear. CDR1 is SQVTM and CDR2 is ANQGSEA in the germline V gene. There are 14 residues in the CDR3. V lost 2 bases and J 4 bases, leaving 9 bases between the germline ends.

This clone was counted once. The chain joins TRBV6-5 to TRBJ2-7; no firm D call. Trimming left V 7 bases short and J 1 base short, with 11 bases between. Germline CDR1 reads MNHEY; CDR2 reads SVGAGI. The CDR3 consists of 13 residues. The CDR3 DNA follows: TGTGCCAGCACCCTCCAAGGATCCTACGAGCAGTACTTC. It yields the protein CASTLQGSYEQYF.

The chain joins TRBV30 to TRBJ1-1, with D hard to call. Germline values: CDR1 GTSNPN, CDR2 SVGIG (reference sequence). This CDR3 region has 14 residues. Trimming shortened V by 0 bases and J by 5 bases, and 13 bases separated the two germline ends. The CDR3 region has the DNA TGTGCCTGGAGTGTACGATCAGGTACGACTGAAGCTTTCTTT. Protein sequence: CAWSVRSGTTEAFF.